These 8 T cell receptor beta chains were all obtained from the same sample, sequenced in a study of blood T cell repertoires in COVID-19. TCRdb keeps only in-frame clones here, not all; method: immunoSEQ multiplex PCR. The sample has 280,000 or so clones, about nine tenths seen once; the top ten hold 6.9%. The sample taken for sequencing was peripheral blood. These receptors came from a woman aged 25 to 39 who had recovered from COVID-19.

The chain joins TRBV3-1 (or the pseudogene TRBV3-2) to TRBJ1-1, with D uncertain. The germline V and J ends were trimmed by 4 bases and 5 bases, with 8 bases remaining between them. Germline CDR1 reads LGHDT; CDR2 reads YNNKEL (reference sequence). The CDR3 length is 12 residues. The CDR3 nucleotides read TGTGCCAGCAGCCTACGAGGGACTGAAGCTTTCTTT. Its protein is CASSLRGTEAFF.

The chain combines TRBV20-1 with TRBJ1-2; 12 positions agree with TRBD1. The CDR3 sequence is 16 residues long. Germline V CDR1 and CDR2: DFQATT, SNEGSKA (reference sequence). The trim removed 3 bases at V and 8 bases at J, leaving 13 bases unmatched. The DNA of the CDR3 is TGCAGTGCTAGTTTATTGGGACAGGGGGCCCTGGACGGCTACACCTTC. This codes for CSASLLGQGALDGYTF.

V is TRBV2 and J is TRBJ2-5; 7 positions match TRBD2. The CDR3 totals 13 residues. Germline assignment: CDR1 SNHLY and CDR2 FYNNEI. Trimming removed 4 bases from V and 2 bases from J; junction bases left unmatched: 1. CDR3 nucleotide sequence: TGTGCCAGCAGTGCTAGCGGACAAGAGACCCAGTACTTC. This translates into CASSASGQETQYF.

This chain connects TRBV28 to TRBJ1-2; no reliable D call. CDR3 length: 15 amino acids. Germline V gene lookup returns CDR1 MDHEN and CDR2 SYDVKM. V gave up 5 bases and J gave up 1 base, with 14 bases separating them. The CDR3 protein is CASSPRAEFNYGYTF. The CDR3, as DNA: TGTGCCAGCAGTCCGAGGGCAGAATTTAACTATGGCTACACCTTC.

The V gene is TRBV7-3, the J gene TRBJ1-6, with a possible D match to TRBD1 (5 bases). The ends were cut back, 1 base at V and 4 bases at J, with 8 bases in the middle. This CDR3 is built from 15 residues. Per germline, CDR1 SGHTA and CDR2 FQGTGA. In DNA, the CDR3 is TGTGCCAGCAGCTTAAACAGGTCTTATAATTCACCCCTCCACTTT. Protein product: CASSLNRSYNSPLHF.

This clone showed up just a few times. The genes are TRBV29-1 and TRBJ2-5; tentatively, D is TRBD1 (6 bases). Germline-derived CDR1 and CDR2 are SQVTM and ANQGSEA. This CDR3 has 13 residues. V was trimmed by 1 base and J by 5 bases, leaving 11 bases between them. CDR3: CSVEVTGPETQYF. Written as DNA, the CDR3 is TGCAGCGTTGAAGTCACAGGGCCGGAGACCCAGTACTTC.

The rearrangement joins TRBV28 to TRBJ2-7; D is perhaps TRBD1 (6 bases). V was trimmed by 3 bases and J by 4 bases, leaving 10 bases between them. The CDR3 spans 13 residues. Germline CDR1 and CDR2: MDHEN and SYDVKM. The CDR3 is CASSFGTSYEQYF. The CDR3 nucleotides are TGTGCCAGCAGTTTCGGGACATCGTACGAGCAGTACTTC.

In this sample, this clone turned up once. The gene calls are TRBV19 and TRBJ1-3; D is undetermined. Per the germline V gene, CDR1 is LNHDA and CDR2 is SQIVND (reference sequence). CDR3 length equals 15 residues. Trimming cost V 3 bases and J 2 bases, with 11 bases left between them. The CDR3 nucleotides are TGTGCCAGTAGTATGTGGGAGACACCTGGAAACACCATATATTTT. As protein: CASSMWETPGNTIYF.